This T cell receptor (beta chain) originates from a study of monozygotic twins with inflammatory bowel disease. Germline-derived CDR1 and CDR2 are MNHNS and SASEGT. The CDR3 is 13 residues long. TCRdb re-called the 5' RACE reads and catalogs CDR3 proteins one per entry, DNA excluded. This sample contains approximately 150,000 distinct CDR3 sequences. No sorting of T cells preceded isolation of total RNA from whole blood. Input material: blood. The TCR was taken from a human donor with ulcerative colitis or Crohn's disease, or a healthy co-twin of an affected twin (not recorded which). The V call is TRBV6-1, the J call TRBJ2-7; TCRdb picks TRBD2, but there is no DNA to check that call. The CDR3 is CASLGPSSYEQYF.